This T cell receptor beta chain derives from a study of breast tumors, draining lymph nodes, adjacent tissues. The study's findings and limits: Tumor TCR diversity was below lymph nodes but above nontumor tissue. Tumor T cell lymph node origin was a supported hypothesis, not proven.

The lymph nodes were axillary draining lymph nodes from breast cancer patients. The germline V gene has CDR1 MGHRA and CDR2 YSYEKL. The V end lost 1 base, the J end lost 0 bases, and 13 bases lay between the germline ends. CDR3 size: 17 residues. As for this clonotype: Its specificity is unknown. It may be a read error: a sequence one base away is much more abundant.

TCRdb passed the multiplex PCR reads through MiXCR, listing each CDR3 protein once. The sample yields about 130,000 distinct CDR3 sequences, 21% seen once. This chain uses TRBV4-1 with TRBJ2-1; possible D gene TRBD2, 5 bases. This receptor was obtained from a female donor with breast cancer. Some clones in this sample may be carry-over from other donors' samples. Sequencing was carried out using axillary lymph node tissue. CDR3 sequence reads: CASSQGPAASSYNEQFF. In DNA form, the CDR3 reads TGCGCCAGCAGCCAAGGTCCAGCGGCCAGCTCCTACAATGAGCAGTTCTTC.